What follows describes a single TCR beta chain. Trimming cost V 0 bases and J 5 bases, with 4 bases left between them. The CDR3 spans 12 residues. Germline CDR1 is SNHLY and CDR2 is FYNNEI. This sample is part of a study of OX40 agonist ivuxolimab in advanced cancers. Assay used: immunoSEQ multiplex PCR; TCRdb lists only in-frame clones, some missing. The sample has 80,000 to 100,000 clones, about nine tenths seen once. The receptor was derived from an adult with an advanced solid tumor such as melanoma, head and neck, liver or kidney cancer. The material sequenced was CD4+ or CD8+ T cells sorted from blood, taken in a trial of the OX40 agonist ivuxolimab. The chain couples TRBV2 to TRBJ2-5; D unresolved. CDR3 in amino acids: CASSEARETQYF. Here the CDR3 DNA reads TGTGCCAGCAGTGAAGCCCGGGAGACCCAGTACTTC.